This T cell receptor beta chain was documented in a study of monozygotic twins with inflammatory bowel disease. TCRdb re-called the 5' RACE reads and gives one entry per CDR3 protein, without DNA. The data show about 450,000 distinct CDR3 sequences, and the top ten clones hold 2% to 3%. CDR3 size: 16 residues. Germline loops: CDR1 SGHTA, CDR2 FQGNSA. This chain joins TRBV7-2 and TRBJ2-7; TCRdb designates TRBD2, a call that cannot be tested without DNA. Specimen: blood. The receptor comes from a human donor with ulcerative colitis or Crohn's disease, or a healthy co-twin of an affected twin (not recorded which). The CDR3 loop is CASSPRRTSEAHEQYF.